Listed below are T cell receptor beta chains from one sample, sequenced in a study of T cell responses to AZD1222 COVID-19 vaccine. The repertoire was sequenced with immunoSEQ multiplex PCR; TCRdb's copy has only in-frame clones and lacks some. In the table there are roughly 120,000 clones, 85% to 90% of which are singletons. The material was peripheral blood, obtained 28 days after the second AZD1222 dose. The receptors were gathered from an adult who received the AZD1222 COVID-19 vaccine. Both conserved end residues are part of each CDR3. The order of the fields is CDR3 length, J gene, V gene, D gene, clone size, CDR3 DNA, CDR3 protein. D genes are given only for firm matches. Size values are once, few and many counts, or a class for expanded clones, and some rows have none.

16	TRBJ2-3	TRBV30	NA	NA	TGTGCCTGGAGTGTACGGCCAGGGAGGTCCACAGATACGCAGTATTTT	CAWSVRPGRSTDTQYF
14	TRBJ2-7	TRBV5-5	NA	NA	TGTGCCAGCAGCCCCCGAGACCCCGCCTACGAGCAGTACTTC	CASSPRDPAYEQYF
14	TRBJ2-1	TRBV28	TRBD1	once	TGTGCCAGCAGTCCCGGGACAGCTACGGATGAGCAGTTCTTC	CASSPGTATDEQFF
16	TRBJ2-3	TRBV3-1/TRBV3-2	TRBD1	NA	TGTGCCAGCAGCCCAGGACAGGGGGCCGGTTCGGATACGCAGTATTTT	CASSPGQGAGSDTQYF
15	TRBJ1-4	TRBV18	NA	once	TGTGCCAGCTCACCGGGGTATGGTAGTAATGAAAAACTGTTTTTT	CASSPGYGSNEKLFF
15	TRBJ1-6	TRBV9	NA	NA	TGTGCCAGCAGCGTAGACTCAGACCTATCTTCACCCCTCCACTTT	CASSVDSDLSSPLHF
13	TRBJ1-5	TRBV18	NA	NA	TGTGCCAGCGCCGGAGGGGCGGATCAGCCCCAGCATTTT	CASAGGADQPQHF
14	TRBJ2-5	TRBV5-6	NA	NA	TGTGCCAGCAGCTTTGGGTCAGGGCGGGAGACCCAGTACTTC	CASSFGSGRETQYF
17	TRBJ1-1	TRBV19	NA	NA	TGTGCCAGTAGGCCCCCACCCGGGACCACACTGGACACTGAAGCTTTCTTT	CASRPPPGTTLDTEAFF
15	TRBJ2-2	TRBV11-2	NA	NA	TGTGCCAGCAGCTTCAATCTCTTGAACACCGGGGAGCTGTTTTTT	CASSFNLLNTGELFF
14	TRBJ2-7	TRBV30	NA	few	TGTGCCTGGAGCACAGGGACGGGAAACGACGAGCAGTACTTC	CAWSTGTGNDEQYF
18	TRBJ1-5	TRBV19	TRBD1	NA	TGTGCCAGTAGTAAATCCAGGGGGCTAGGGTATAGCAATCAGCCCCAGCATTTT	CASSKSRGLGYSNQPQHF
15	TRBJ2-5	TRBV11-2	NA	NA	TGTGCCAGCAGCTTAGCCGCGGGGTTCCAAGAGACCCAGTACTTC	CASSLAAGFQETQYF
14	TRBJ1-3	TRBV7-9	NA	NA	TGTGCCAGCAGCTTGAGCGGGATTGGAAACACCATATATTTT	CASSLSGIGNTIYF
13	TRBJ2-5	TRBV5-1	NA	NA	TGCGCCAGCAGCTTGGAAGTCCAGGAGACCCAGTACTTC	CASSLEVQETQYF
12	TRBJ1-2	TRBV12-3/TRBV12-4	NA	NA	TGTGCCAGCAGTTTGGGGGCGAGAGGCTACACCTTC	CASSLGARGYTF
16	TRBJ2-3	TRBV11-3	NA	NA	TGTGCCAGCAGCCCAAGGAGAACCGTTAGCACAGATACGCAGTATTTT	CASSPRRTVSTDTQYF
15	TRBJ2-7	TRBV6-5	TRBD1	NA	TGTGCCAGCAGCCGGGACAGGGGGCGCTTTTACGAGCAGTACTTC	CASSRDRGRFYEQYF
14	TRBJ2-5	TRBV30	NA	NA	TGTGCCTGGAACGGGGACACCAGCCAAGAGACCCAGTACTTC	CAWNGDTSQETQYF
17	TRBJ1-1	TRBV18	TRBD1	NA	TGTGCCAGCTCACACTTGGACAGGACGCCACGAAGGACTGAAGCTTTCTTT	CASSHLDRTPRRTEAFF
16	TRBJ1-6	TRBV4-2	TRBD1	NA	TGTGCCAGCAGCCAAACCTCGACAGGGGGTGGCTCACCCCTCCACTTT	CASSQTSTGGGSPLHF
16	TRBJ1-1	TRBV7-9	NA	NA	TGTGCCAGCAGCTTAGTCGGCTGGGGCAGGAACACTGAAGCTTTCTTT	CASSLVGWGRNTEAFF
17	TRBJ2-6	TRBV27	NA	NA	TGTGCCAGCAGTTTATCGAAAGGGGGGTTTGGGGCCAACGTCCTGACTTTC	CASSLSKGGFGANVLTF
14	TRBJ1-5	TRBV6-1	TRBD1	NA	TGTGCCAGCAGTGATGGGGGACAGGGCCAGCCCCAGCATTTT	CASSDGGQGQPQHF
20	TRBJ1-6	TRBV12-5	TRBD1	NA	TGTGCTAGTGGTACCCATGGACAGGGGGCGCGGGGCGGATATAATTCACCCCTCCACTTT	CASGTHGQGARGGYNSPLHF
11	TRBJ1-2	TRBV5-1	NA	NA	TGCGCCAGCAGCTCGGGTTATGGCTACACCTTC	CASSSGYGYTF
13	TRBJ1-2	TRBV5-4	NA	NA	TGTGCCAGCAGCTTAGGGGCTAACTATGGCTACACCTTC	CASSLGANYGYTF
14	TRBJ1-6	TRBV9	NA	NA	TGTGCCAGCAGCGTATCGGGCACGGGGAGACCCCTCCACTTT	CASSVSGTGRPLHF
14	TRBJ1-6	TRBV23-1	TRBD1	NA	TGCGCCAGCAGTCAACCCGACAGGGAAACACCCCTCCACTTT	CASSQPDRETPLHF
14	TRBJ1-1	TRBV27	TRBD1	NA	TGTGCCAGCTGTGGGACAGGGACGGGGACTGAAGCTTTCTTT	CASCGTGTGTEAFF
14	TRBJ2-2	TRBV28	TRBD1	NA	TGTGCCAGCAGTTTTCAGGGGGCGATCGGGGAGCTGTTTTTT	CASSFQGAIGELFF
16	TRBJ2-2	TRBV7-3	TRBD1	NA	TGTGCCAGCAGCTCCTACGGGACAGTAAACACCGGGGAGCTGTTTTTT	CASSSYGTVNTGELFF
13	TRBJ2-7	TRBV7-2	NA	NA	TGTGCCAGCAGCTTCGGGAGTGGCTACGAGCAGTACTTC	CASSFGSGYEQYF
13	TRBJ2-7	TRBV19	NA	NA	TGTGCCAGTAGTATGGGCAGTTACCACGAGCAGTACTTC	CASSMGSYHEQYF
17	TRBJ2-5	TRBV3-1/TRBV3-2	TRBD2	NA	TGTGCCAGCAGCCCGGGACTAGCGGGATGGGTCCAAGAGACCCAGTACTTC	CASSPGLAGWVQETQYF
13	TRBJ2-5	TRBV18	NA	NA	TGTGCCAGCTCACAGAGGGACCAAGAGACCCAGTACTTC	CASSQRDQETQYF
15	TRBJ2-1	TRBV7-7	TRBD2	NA	TGTGCTAGCAGCGCGGGACTAGCGGCCTACAATGAGCAGTTCTTC	CASSAGLAAYNEQFF
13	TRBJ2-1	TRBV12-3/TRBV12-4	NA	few	TGTGCCAGCAGCCAAAACAGGTGGAATGAGCAGTTCTTC	CASSQNRWNEQFF
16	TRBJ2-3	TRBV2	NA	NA	TGTGCCAGCAGTGGTAGGGGGGGGACTAGCACAGATACGCAGTATTTT	CASSGRGGTSTDTQYF
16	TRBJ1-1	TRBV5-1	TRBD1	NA	TGCGCCAGCAGCTTGGCGGGACAGGGGTTATACACTGAAGCTTTCTTT	CASSLAGQGLYTEAFF
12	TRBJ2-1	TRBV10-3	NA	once	TGTGCCATCAGTGGTAGGGGCGATGAGCAGTTCTTC	CAISGRGDEQFF
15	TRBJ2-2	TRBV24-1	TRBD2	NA	TGTGCCACCAGTTCTAGCGGGGAAAACACCGGGGAGCTGTTTTTT	CATSSSGENTGELFF
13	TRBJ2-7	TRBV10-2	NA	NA	TGCGCCAGCGGCAGCGGGCCCTCCTACGAGCAGTACTTC	CASGSGPSYEQYF
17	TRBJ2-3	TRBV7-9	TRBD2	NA	TGTGCCAGCAGCTTCCCCCAGACTAGCGGGAGTGGAGATACGCAGTATTTT	CASSFPQTSGSGDTQYF
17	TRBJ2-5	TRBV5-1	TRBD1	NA	TGCGCCAGCAGCTTGGCAATATGGCAGGGGGCCCGAGAGACCCAGTACTTC	CASSLAIWQGARETQYF
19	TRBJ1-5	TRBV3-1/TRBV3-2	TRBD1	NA	TGTGCCAGCAGCCAAGGAACCGGACAGGGGCCTTATAGCAATCAGCCCCAGCATTTT	CASSQGTGQGPYSNQPQHF
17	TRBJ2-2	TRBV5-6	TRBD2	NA	TGTGCCAGCAGCCCGCCGGGACTAGCGGGAGGGACCGGGGAGCTGTTTTTT	CASSPPGLAGGTGELFF
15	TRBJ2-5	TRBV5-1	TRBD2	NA	TGCGCCAGCAGCTTTCTAGCGGGGGGCCAAGAGACCCAGTACTTC	CASSFLAGGQETQYF
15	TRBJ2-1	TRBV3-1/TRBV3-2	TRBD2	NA	TGTGCCAGCAGCCAAGGATGGGGGGGATACAATGAGCAGTTCTTC	CASSQGWGGYNEQFF
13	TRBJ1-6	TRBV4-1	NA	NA	TGCGCCAGCAGCCAAGAGCCCCCCGCACCCCTCCACTTT	CASSQEPPAPLHF
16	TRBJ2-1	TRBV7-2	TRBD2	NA	TGTGCCAGCAGCTTAATAAGCGGGGGGGCCTTTATCGAGCAGTTCTTC	CASSLISGGAFIEQFF
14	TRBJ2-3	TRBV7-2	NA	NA	TGTGCCAGCAGCTTTGACCCGGGGACAGATACGCAGTATTTT	CASSFDPGTDTQYF
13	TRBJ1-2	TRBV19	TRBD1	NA	TGTGCCAGTAGTATGGGACAGGGGTATGGCTACACCTTC	CASSMGQGYGYTF
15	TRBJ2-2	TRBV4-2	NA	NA	TGTGCCAGCAGCCAAGACCTGGGGAACACCGGGGAGCTGTTTTTT	CASSQDLGNTGELFF